The 13 T cell receptor beta chains presented below share a single source sample, sequenced in a study of CD8+ T cells in alopecia areata. Extracted from the samples, RNA was reverse transcribed into cDNA to serve as the sequencing template. Clones were read by immunoSEQ multiplex PCR, and TCRdb kept only the in-frame ones, dropping some. The sample holds roughly 170,000 clones, 59% seen once. The sample in question was CD4+ T cells sorted from blood, obtained at week 0. Receptors were obtained from a human donor with alopecia areata.

The V gene is TRBV29-1, the J gene TRBJ2-7; TRBD1 agrees at 8 bases. This CDR3 is built from 13 residues. Trimming cost V 5 bases and J 3 bases; bases outside gene matches: 6. Germline CDR1 SQVTM, CDR2 ANQGSEA. CDR3 nucleotide sequence: TGCAGCGTTTCCCCAGGGACAGGCTACGAGCAGTACTTC. It yields the protein CSVSPGTGYEQYF.

In nucleotides, the CDR3 is TGCAGCGTGGCGGGACAGGGGGCGTCGATGAACACTGAAGCTTTCTTT. This encodes CSVAGQGASMNTEAFF. The J gene is TRBJ1-1, the V gene TRBV29-1, with 12 bases fitting TRBD1. V was clipped by 6 bases and J by 0 bases; unmatched bases: 8. This CDR3 region has 16 residues. The germline CDR1 and CDR2 sequences are SQVTM and ANQGSEA.

V is TRBV2 and J is TRBJ1-2; TRBD1 agrees at 9 bases. V trimming: 8 bases; J trimming: 4 bases; junction bases outside the gene matches: 11. The CDR3 is 15 amino acids. Germline loops: CDR1 SNHLY, CDR2 FYNNEI. CDR3 sequence: CASQLGQGRGYGYTF. The CDR3 DNA follows: TGTGCCAGCCAACTCGGACAGGGGAGGGGCTATGGCTACACCTTC.

This chain uses TRBV4-1 with TRBJ2-3; no reliable D call. Looked up from germline, CDR1 is MGHRA and CDR2 is YSYEKL. V dropped 1 base and J dropped 2 bases, with 19 bases sitting between them. The CDR3 has 18 amino acids. CDR3 bases: TGCGCCAGCAGCCAAGCCCGGTCCCGGGTGTGGGACACAGATACGCAGTATTTT. It codes for CASSQARSRVWDTDTQYF.

The V and J genes are TRBV2 and TRBJ2-1; D is unresolved. The CDR3 has 13 amino acids. Trimming took off 4 bases at V and 5 bases at J, with 9 bases between the two ends. Germline-derived CDR1 and CDR2 are SNHLY and FYNNEI. The CDR3 bases are TGTGCCAGCAGTGGTTTGCCGAACAATGAGCAGTTCTTC. This sequence encodes CASSGLPNNEQFF.

The chain employs TRBV2 and TRBJ2-5; 9 nucleotides agree with TRBD2. The CDR3 is made up of 14 amino acids. Trimming cost V 6 bases and J 4 bases; bases outside gene matches: 6. Germline V gene sequence: CDR1 SNHLY, CDR2 FYNNEI. CDR3 bases: TGTGCCAGCAGGGGCGGGGGGGCCGGAGAGACCCAGTACTTC. It encodes CASRGGGAGETQYF.

A few counts support this clone. The chain uses TRBV6-1 and TRBJ1-5, with D hard to call. Between the trimmed V and J ends, which lost 0 bases and 6 bases, there was a span of 6 bases. The CDR3 has 13 amino acids. From germline, CDR1 is MNHNS and CDR2 SASEGT. CDR3 in amino acids: CASSEAGRQPQHF. The DNA of the CDR3 is TGTGCCAGCAGTGAAGCCGGGCGTCAGCCCCAGCATTTT.

V is TRBV2 and J is TRBJ2-5; D not resolved. Trimming left V 5 bases short and J 5 bases short, with 9 bases between. Looked up from germline, CDR1 is SNHLY and CDR2 is FYNNEI. This CDR3 has 12 residues. The chain's CDR3 is CASSPQFETQYF. CDR3 sequence (DNA): TGTGCCAGCAGTCCCCAATTCGAGACCCAGTACTTC.

In its sample, this clone was seen once. The chain is built from TRBV2 and TRBJ1-2; TRBD1 matches at 10 bases. Germline V CDR1 and CDR2: SNHLY, FYNNEI. This CDR3 is 13 amino acids long. The V segment lost 6 bases and the J segment 10 bases; nucleotides outside the gene matches: 8. CDR3 residues: CASRGQGRWDYTF. The DNA of the CDR3 is TGTGCCAGCAGGGGACAGGGGCGCTGGGACTACACCTTC. Filled out from reference TRBV2 and TRBJ1-2, the complete variable domain reads EPEVTQTPSHQVTQMGQEVILRCVPISNHLYFYWYRQILGQKVEFLVSFYNNEISEKSEIFDDQFSVERPDGSNFTLKIRSTKLEDSAMYFCASRGQGRWDYTFGSGTRLTVV.

The V and J genes are TRBV30 and TRBJ1-1; D is uncertain. Trimming took off 0 bases at V and 1 base at J, with 6 bases between the two ends. Germline CDR1 reads GTSNPN; CDR2 reads SVGIG (reference sequence). The CDR3 is made up of 13 amino acids. This CDR3 reads CAWSVGWNTEAFF. As DNA, the CDR3 is TGTGCCTGGAGTGTAGGATGGAACACTGAAGCTTTCTTT.

A few counts support this clone. The chain links TRBV18 to TRBJ1-2, with TRBD1 as a possible D gene (5 bases). This CDR3 spans 14 amino acids. V lost 3 bases and J lost 5, with 13 bases in between. The germline V gene has CDR1 KGHSH and CDR2 LQKENI. This CDR3 is CASSPGTVKYGYTF. CDR3 sequence (DNA): TGTGCCAGCTCACCGGGGACGGTGAAATATGGCTACACCTTC.

This clone was detected a few times. The chain has TRBV2 and TRBJ1-1, with no clear D. V was clipped by 3 bases and J by 5 bases, with 10 bases between them. From germline, CDR1 is SNHLY and CDR2 FYNNEI. The CDR3 covers 13 residues. This CDR3 reads CASSDGRATEAFF. The CDR3 DNA is TGTGCCAGCAGTGACGGACGTGCGACTGAAGCTTTCTTT.

The table lists this clone with a few counts. This chain connects TRBV30 to TRBJ1-1; D not resolved. Between the trimmed V and J ends, which lost 0 bases and 1 base, there was a span of 9 bases. This CDR3 is 14 amino acids long. The V gene's germline CDR1 is GTSNPN and CDR2 SVGIG (reference sequence). The CDR3 region is CAWSVRSGNTEAFF. DNA of the CDR3: TGTGCCTGGAGTGTACGTTCGGGGAACACTGAAGCTTTCTTT.